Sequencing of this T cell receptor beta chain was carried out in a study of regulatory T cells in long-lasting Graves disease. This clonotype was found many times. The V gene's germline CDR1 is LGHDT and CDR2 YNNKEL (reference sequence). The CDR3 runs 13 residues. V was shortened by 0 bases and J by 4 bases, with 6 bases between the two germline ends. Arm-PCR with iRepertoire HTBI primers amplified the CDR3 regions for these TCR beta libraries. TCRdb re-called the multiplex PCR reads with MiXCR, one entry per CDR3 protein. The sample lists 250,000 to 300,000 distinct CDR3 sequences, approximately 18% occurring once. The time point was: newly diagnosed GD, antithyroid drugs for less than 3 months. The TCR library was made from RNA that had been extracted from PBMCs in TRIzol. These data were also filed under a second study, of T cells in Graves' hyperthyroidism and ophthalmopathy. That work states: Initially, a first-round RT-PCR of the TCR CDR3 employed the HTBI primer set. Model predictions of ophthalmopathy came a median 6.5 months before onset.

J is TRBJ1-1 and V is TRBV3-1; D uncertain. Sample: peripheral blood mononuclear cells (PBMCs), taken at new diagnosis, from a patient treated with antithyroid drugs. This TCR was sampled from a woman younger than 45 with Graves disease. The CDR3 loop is CASSQDLSTEAFF. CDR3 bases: TGTGCCAGCAGCCAAGATCTGAGCACTGAAGCTTTCTTT.